This T cell receptor (beta chain) was identified during a study of T cell responses to AZD1222 COVID-19 vaccine. Study conclusions and caveats: Repertoires were obtained only post-peak T cell response.

Using immunoSEQ multiplex PCR, the repertoire was profiled, and TCRdb retains in-frame clones only, with some absent. The data contain more than 140,000 clones, 91% of them singletons. Trimming removed 3 bases from V and 2 bases from J; junction bases left unmatched: 11. Germline CDR1 is SGDLS and CDR2 is YYNGEE. The CDR3 contains 17 residues. Remarks on this clone: The antigen is not known.

The TCR was taken from an adult in good health. Specimen: peripheral blood, collected on day 0 of AZD1222 vaccination. The genes are TRBV9 and TRBJ2-7, with TRBD2 matching over 10 bases. CDR3 coding DNA: TGTGCCAGCAGCGCCGGGATCAGGACTAGCGGTCCCTACGAGCAGTACTTC. Its protein product is CASSAGIRTSGPYEQYF.